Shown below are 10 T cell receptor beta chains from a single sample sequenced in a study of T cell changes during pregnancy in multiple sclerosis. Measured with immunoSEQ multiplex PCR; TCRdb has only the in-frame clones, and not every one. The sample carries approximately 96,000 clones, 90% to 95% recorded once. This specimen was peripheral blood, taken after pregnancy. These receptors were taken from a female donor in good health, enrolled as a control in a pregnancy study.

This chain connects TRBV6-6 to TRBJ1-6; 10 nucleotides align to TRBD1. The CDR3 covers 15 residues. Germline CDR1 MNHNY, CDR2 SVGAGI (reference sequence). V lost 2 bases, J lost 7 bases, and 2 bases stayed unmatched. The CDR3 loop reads CASSYGGQGNSPLHF. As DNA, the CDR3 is TGTGCCAGCAGTTACGGGGGACAGGGGAATTCACCCCTCCACTTT.

The DNA for the CDR3 is TGTGCCAGCAAGAAAGGGGGAGGCAATCAGCCCCAGCATTTT. It yields the protein CASKKGGGNQPQHF. V gene TRBV7-9 combines with J gene TRBJ1-5, with D tentatively TRBD1 (6 bases). The V and J ends lost 7 bases and 2 bases respectively, with 12 bases between them. The CDR3 covers 14 residues. Germline CDR1 SEHNR, CDR2 FQNEAQ (reference sequence).

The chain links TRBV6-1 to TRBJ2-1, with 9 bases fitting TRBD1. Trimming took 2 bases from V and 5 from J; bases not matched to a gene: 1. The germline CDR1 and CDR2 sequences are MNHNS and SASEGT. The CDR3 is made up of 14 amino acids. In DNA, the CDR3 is TGTGCCAGCAGTGAATGGGACAGGGACAATGAGCAGTTCTTC. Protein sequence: CASSEWDRDNEQFF.

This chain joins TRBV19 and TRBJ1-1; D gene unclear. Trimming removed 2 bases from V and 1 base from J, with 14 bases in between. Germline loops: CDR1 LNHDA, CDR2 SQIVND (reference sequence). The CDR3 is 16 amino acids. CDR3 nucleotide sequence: TGTGCCAGTAGTATATTCCCTGGACTGACGAACACTGAAGCTTTCTTT. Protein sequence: CASSIFPGLTNTEAFF.

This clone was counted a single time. CDR3 loop: CASTARGRNTEAFF. The DNA for the CDR3 is TGTGCCAGTACCGCCAGGGGGAGGAACACTGAAGCTTTCTTT. The chain carries TRBV19 and TRBJ1-1, with 7 bases lining up with TRBD1. V dropped 7 bases and J dropped 1; count of bases not matched to a gene: 6. Germline CDR1 and CDR2: LNHDA and SQIVND (reference sequence). CDR3 length: 14 amino acids.

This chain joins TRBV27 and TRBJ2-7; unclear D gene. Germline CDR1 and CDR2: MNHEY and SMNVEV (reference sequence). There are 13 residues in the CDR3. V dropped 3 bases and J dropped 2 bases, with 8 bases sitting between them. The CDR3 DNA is TGTGCCAGCAGTTTTGCAGGAACCTACGAGCAGTACTTC. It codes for CASSFAGTYEQYF.

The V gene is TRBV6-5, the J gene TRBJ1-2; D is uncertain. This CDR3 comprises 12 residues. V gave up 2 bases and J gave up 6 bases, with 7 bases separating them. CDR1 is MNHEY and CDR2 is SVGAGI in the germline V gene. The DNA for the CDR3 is TGTGCCAGCAGTTACCCCGGGAATGGCTACACCTTC. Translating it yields CASSYPGNGYTF.

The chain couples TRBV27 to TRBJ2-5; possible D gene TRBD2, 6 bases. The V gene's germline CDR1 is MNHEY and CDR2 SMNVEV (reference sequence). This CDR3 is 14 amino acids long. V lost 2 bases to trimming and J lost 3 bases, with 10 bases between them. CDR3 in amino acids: CASSLAGLKETQYF. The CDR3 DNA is TGTGCCAGCAGTTTAGCGGGACTTAAAGAGACCCAGTACTTC.

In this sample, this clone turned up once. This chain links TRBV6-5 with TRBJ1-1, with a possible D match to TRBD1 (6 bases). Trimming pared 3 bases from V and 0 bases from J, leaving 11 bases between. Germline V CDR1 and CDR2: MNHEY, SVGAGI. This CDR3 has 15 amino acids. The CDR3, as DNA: TGTGCCAGCAGTTATGAGGGGGATATGAACACTGAAGCTTTCTTT. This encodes CASSYEGDMNTEAFF.

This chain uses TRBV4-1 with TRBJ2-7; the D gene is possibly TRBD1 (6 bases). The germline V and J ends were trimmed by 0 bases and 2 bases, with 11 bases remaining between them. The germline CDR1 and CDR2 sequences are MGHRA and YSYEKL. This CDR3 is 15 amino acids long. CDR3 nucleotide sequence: TGCGCCAGCAGCCAAGATAGTCCAGGGGCCTACGAGCAGTACTTC. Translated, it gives CASSQDSPGAYEQYF.